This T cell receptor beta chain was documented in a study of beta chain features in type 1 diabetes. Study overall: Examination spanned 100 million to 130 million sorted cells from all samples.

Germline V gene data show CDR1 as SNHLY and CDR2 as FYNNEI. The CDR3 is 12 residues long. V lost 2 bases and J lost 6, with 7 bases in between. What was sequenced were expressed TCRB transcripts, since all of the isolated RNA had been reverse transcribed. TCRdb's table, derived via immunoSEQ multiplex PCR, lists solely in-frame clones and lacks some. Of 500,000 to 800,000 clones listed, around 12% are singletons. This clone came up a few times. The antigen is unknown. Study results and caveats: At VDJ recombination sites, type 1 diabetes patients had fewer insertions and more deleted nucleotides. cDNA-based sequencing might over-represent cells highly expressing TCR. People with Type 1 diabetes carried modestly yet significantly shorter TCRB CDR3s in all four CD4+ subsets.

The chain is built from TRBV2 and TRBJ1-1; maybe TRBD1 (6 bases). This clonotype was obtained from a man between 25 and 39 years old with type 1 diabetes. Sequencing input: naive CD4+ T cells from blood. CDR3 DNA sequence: TGTGCCAGCAGTGAATGGACAGCTGAAGCTTTCTTT. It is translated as CASSEWTAEAFF.